The source of this T cell receptor beta chain is a study of blood T cells in healthy people across ages. Study as a whole: Template switching recovered approximately one barcoded beta molecule for every two T cells.

This clonotype was counted only a few times. The antigen is undetermined. Study-wide findings and caveats: Long-lived donors carried more naive CD4+ cells and greater diversity than aged donors. Unsorted PBMCs prevented conclusive naive versus antigen-experienced comparison.

Using a J-beta primer mix together with a sample-barcoded 5' primer, a second PCR was run for about 6 to 12 cycles. A minimum of 3 million CDR3-containing paired-end reads was obtained for each sample. Via MiXCR, TCRdb re-called the 5' RACE reads, giving one row per CDR3 protein. The data contain about 830,000 distinct CDR3 sequences, around 68% of them seen just once; the ten biggest clones take up roughly 26%. The source material was blood. This clonotype was obtained from a man aged 25 to 40 in good health.

The CDR3 region is CASRRRGFEDEQYF. CDR3 coding DNA: TGTGCCAGCCGTCGGAGGGGGTTTGAGGACGAGCAGTACTTC. V gene TRBV12-3 or TRBV12-4 combines with J gene TRBJ2-7; TRBD1 or TRBD2 may be the D gene (6 bases each). This CDR3 contains 14 residues. V lost 8 bases and J 5 bases, leaving 19 bases between the germline ends.